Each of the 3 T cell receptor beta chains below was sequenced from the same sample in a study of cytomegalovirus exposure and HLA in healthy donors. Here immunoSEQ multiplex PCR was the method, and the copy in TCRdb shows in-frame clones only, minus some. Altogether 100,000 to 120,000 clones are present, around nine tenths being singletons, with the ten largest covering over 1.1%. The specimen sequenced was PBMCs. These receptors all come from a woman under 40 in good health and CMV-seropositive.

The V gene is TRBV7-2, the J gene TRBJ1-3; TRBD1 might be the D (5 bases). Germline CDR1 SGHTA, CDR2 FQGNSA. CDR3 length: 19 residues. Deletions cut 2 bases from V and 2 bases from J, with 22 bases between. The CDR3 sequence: CASSLHGAVGEVTGNTIYF. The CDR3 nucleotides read TGTGCCAGCAGCTTACATGGGGCCGTAGGGGAGGTTACTGGAAACACCATATATTTT.

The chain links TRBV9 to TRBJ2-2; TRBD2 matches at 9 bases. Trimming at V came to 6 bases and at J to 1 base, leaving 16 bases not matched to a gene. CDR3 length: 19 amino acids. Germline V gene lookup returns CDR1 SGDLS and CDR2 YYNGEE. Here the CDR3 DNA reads TGTGCCAGCAATGACCCTAGCGGGGCTCCCCCCGGGAACACCGGGGAGCTGTTTTTT. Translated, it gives CASNDPSGAPPGNTGELFF. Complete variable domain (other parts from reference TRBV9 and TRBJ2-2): DSGVTQTPKHLITATGQRVTLRCSPRSGDLSVYWYQQSLDQGLQFLIQYYNGEERAKGNILERFSAQQFPDLHSELNLSSLELGDSALYFCASNDPSGAPPGNTGELFFGEGSRLTVL.

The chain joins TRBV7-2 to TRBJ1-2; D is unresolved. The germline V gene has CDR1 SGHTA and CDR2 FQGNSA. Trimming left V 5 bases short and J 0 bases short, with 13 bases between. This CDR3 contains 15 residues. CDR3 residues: CASSVIAGTNYGYTF. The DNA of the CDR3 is TGTGCCAGCAGCGTAATCGCGGGTACTAACTATGGCTACACCTTC.